The rows below give T cell receptor beta chains drawn from one sample of a study of T-cell memory formation after mild COVID-19. TCRdb reprocessed the 5' RACE reads via MiXCR and lists one record per CDR3 protein. This table has roughly 450,000 distinct CDR3 sequences, roughly 18% appearing once. The sample was PBMCs or a T cell subset sorted from them (not recorded which). The receptor source for this set is an adult woman who had mild COVID-19 (a few samples of this study predate the infection). Cell type and time point are not known. The CDR3 runs from the conserved cysteine through the conserved F or W. A D gene is named only where the DNA matches it firmly. Not every row has a clone size; where given, it reads once, few, many or a size class.

TRBV4-3 | few | . | CASSQVSSGSYNEQFF
TRBV14 | . | . | CASSQARGTSGSTTDTQYF
TRBV20-1 | . | . | CSARRVQRQETQYF
TRBV5-6 | . | . | CASSLVRRPLVTQYF
TRBV7-2 | . | . | CASNLLGGGANVLTF
TRBV6-5 | . | . | CASSPKARGYTF
TRBV5-1 | few | TRBD1 | CASSLRTGEDSPLHF
TRBV4-3 | . | TRBD1 | CASSQPGQAQETQYF
TRBV27 | . | TRBD1 | CASSLNLDRVQYEQYF
TRBV9 | . | . | CASSPHGTLDEQYF
TRBV5-6 | many | TRBD2 | CASSLTSGGTSTDTQYF
TRBV20-1 | many | . | CSAAHVGKQYF
TRBV18 | few | . | CASSPPRGGLFLTQYF
TRBV2 | . | . | CASSFQVLTLHF
TRBV20-1 | few | . | CSARAPRKSSYEQYF
TRBV29-1 | few | . | CSVEIPVGEIVGRSIGEQYF
TRBV11-1 | . | . | CASSWAGGLEQYF
TRBV24-1 | few | TRBD1 | CATSALTGDTGELFF
TRBV29-1 | many | . | CSVKTRLETQYF
TRBV20-1 | once | . | CSARSRDNGPATNEKLFF
TRBV24-1 | few | TRBD1 | CATSEGPGQNYEQYF
TRBV2 | once | . | CASSTGRNNEQFF
TRBV5-1 | . | TRBD2 | CASRGRDGSEQFF
TRBV12-3/TRBV12-4 | . | . | CASSSASGVGTGELFF